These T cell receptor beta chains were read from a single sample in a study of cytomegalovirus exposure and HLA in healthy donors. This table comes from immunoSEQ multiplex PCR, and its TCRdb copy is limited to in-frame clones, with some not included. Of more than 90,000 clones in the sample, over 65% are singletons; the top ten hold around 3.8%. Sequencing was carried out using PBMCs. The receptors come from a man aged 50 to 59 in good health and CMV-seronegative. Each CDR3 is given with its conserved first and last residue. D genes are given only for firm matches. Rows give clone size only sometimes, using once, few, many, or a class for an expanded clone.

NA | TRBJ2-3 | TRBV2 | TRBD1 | TGTGCCAGCAGAAACAGGGGGCGACCAGATACGCAGTATTTT | CASRNRGRPDTQYF
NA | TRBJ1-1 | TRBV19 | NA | TGTGCCACCTCCGGACAGTTACACACTGAAGCTTTCTTT | CATSGQLHTEAFF
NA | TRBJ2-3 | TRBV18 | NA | TGTGCCAGCTCACTACACGGTGCGGGGCCGCCGGGGCCCCTAGGTTTTACGCAGTATTTT | CASSLHGAGPPGPLGFTQYF
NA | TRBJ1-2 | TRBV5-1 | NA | TGCGCCAGCGGTGGATTAGGGGGGGAGCTTAACTATGGCTACACCTTC | CASGGLGGELNYGYTF
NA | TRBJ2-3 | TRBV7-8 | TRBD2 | TGTGCCAGCAGCCAACCCGTTAGCGGGAGGGCCAATACGCAGTATTTT | CASSQPVSGRANTQYF
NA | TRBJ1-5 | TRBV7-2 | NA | TGTGCCAGCAGCTTCCGACAGAGCAATCAGCCCCAGCATTTT | CASSFRQSNQPQHF
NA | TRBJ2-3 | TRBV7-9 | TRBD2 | TGTGCCAGCAGCTATAGCGGGAACGCGATAGATACGCAGTATTTT | CASSYSGNAIDTQYF
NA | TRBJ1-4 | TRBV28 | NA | TGTGCCAGCAGTTCAGGGGTAGTATCGGGGAATGAAAAACTGTTTTTT | CASSSGVVSGNEKLFF
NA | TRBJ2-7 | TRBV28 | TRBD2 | TGTGCCAGCAGTTCTCCAGCGGGAGGGTCCTACGAGCAGTACTTC | CASSSPAGGSYEQYF
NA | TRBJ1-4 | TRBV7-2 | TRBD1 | TGTGCCAGCAGCCAGGGACAGGGGGGTGAAAAACTGTTTTTT | CASSQGQGGEKLFF
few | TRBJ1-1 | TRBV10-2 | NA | TGCGCCAGCAGTGAGATTATGAACACTGAAGCTTTCTTT | CASSEIMNTEAFF
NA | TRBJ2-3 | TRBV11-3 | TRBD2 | TGTGCCAGCAGCTTTCTAGCGGGAGGGAACACAGATACGCAGTATTTT | CASSFLAGGNTDTQYF
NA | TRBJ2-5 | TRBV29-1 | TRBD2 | TGCAGCTACGGGTTGGGACTAGAAGAGACCCAGTACTTC | CSYGLGLEETQYF
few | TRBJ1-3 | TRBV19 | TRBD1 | TGTGCCAGTAGGAGGGACAGATCTTCTGGAAACACCATATATTTT | CASRRDRSSGNTIYF
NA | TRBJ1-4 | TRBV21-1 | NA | TGTGCCAGCAGCACTGGGGAGCAACTGTTTTTT | CASSTGEQLFF
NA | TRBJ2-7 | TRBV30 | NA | TGTGCCTGGAGTGAAGGGGACGAGCAGTACTTC | CAWSEGDEQYF
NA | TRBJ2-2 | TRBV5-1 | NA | TGCGCCAGCAGCTTCGGGACAACGGGCACCGGGGAGCTGTTTTTT | CASSFGTTGTGELFF
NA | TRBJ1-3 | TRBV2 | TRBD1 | TGTGCCAGCAGGGACAGGGGCTCTGGAAACACCATATATTTT | CASRDRGSGNTIYF
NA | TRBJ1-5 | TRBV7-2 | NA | TGTGCCAGCAGCTCGACAGACAGGAATCAGCCCCAGCATTTT | CASSSTDRNQPQHF
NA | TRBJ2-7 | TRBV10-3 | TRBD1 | TGTGCCATCAGTGTACCGGGACAGGGGAACGAGCAGTACTTC | CAISVPGQGNEQYF
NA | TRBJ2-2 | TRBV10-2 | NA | TGCGCCAGCAGTGAGCCGGGTCGTAGGCCTCTCGCCGGGGAGCTGTTTTTT | CASSEPGRRPLAGELFF
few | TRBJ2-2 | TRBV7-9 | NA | TGTGCCAGCAGCTTGACACAGGGAGGGGAGCTGTTTTTT | CASSLTQGGELFF
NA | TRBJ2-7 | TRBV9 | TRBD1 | TGTGCCAGCAGCCCCCACTCCGGGACAGGGGGCGGCGAGCAGTACTTC | CASSPHSGTGGGEQYF
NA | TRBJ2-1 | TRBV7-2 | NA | TGTGCCAGCAGCTTAGATGGTGGGGGCCGCAATGAGCAGTTCTTC | CASSLDGGGRNEQFF
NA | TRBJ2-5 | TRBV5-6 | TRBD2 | TGTGCCAGCAGCTCCACCGGACTAGCGGGAGGGGAGACCCAGTACTTC | CASSSTGLAGGETQYF
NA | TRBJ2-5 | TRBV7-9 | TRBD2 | TGTGCCAGCAGCCCCCGGGGGGGGATCCAAGAGACCCAGTACTTC | CASSPRGGIQETQYF
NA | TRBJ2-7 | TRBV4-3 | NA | TGCGCCAGCAGCCAAGGGGCGGGTACCTACGAGCAGTACTTC | CASSQGAGTYEQYF
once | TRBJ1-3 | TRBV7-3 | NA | TGTGCCAGCAGCTTAAATCGTGCGGCGGAAAACACCATATATTTT | CASSLNRAAENTIYF
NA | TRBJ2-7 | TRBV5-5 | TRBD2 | TGTGCCAGCAGCAGGACTAGCGGGGCCTACGAGCAGTACTTC | CASSRTSGAYEQYF
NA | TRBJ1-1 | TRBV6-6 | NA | TGTGCCAGCAGTTGGACAGTAAACACTGAAGCTTTCTTT | CASSWTVNTEAFF
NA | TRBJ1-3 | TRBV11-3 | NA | TGTGCCAGCAGCTTAGAGGCCCGCGGCACCATATATTTT | CASSLEARGTIYF
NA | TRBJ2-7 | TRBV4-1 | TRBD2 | TGCGCCAGCAGCAGGACTAGCGGGAGGGCGTTAGGGATTTACGAGCAGTACTTC | CASSRTSGRALGIYEQYF
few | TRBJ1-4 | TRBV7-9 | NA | TGTGCCAGCAGCTTGGGAAGGGGTGACACTAATGAAAAACTGTTTTTT | CASSLGRGDTNEKLFF
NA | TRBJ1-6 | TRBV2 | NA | TGTGCCAGCAGCAAGGAGGGTGCGGCACCCCTCCACTTT | CASSKEGAAPLHF
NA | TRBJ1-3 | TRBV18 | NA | TGTGCCAGCTCACTAGGGACTTCGAACACCATATATTTT | CASSLGTSNTIYF
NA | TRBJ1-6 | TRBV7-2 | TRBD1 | TGTGCCAGCAGCACCCTGGACAGGACAATCTATAATTCACCCCTCCACTTT | CASSTLDRTIYNSPLHF
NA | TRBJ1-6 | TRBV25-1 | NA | TGTGCCAGCAGTGAACCAGGGGAATGGGGTTCACCCCTCCACTTT | CASSEPGEWGSPLHF
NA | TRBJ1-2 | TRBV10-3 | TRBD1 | TGTGCCTCCCTGGGGGACAGGAAGGATGGCTACACCTTC | CASLGDRKDGYTF
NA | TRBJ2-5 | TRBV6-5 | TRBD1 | TGTGCCAGCAGCACCGGGACAGGGAGGGGGACCCAGTACTTC | CASSTGTGRGTQYF
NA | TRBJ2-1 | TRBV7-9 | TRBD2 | TGTGCCAGCAGTTCACTAGCGGGAGGGTACAATGAGCAGTTCTTC | CASSSLAGGYNEQFF